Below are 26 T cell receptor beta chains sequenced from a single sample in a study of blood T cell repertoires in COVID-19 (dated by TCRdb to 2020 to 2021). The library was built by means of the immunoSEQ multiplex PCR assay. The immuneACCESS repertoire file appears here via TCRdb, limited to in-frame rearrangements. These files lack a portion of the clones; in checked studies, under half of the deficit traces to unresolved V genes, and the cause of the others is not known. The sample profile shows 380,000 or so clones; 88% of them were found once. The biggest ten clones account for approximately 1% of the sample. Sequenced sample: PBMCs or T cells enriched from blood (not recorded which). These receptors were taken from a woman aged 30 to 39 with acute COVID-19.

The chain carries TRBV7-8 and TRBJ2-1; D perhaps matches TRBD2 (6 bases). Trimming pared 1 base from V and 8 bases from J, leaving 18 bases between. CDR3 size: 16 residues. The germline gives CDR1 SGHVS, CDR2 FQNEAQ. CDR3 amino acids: CASSLGSGEGKDEQFF. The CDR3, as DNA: TGTGCCAGCAGCTTAGGGTCGGGAGAGGGTAAAGATGAGCAGTTCTTC.

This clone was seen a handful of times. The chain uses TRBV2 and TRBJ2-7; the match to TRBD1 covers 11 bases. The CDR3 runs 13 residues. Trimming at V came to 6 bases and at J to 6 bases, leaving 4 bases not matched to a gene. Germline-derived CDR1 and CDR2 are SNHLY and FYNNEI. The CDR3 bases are TGTGCCAGCAGCCGGGACAGGGGGTTCGAGCAGTACTTC. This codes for CASSRDRGFEQYF.

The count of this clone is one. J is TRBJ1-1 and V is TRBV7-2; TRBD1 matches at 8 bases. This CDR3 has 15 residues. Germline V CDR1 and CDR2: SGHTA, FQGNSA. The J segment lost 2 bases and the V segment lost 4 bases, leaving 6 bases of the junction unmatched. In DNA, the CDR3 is TGTGCCAGCAGCTCACGGACAGGGTACAACACTGAAGCTTTCTTT. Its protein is CASSSRTGYNTEAFF.

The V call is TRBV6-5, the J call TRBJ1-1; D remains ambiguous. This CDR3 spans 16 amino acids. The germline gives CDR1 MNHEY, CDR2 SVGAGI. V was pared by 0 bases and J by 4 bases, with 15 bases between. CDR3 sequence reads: CASSYSSTGFATEAFF. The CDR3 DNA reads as TGTGCCAGCAGTTACTCAAGCACGGGGTTCGCCACTGAAGCTTTCTTT.

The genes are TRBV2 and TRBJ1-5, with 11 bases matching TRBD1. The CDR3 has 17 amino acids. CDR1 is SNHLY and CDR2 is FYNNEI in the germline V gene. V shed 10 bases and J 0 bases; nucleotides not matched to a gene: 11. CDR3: CATGPGQGVASNQPQHF. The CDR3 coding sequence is TGTGCCACCGGACCGGGACAGGGGGTTGCTAGCAATCAGCCCCAGCATTTT.

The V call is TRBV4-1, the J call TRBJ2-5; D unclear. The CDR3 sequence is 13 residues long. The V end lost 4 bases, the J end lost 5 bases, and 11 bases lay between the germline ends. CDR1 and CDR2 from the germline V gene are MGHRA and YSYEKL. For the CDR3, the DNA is TGCGCCAGCAGCCGAGGCTCGTCCGAGACCCAGTACTTC. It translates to CASSRGSSETQYF.

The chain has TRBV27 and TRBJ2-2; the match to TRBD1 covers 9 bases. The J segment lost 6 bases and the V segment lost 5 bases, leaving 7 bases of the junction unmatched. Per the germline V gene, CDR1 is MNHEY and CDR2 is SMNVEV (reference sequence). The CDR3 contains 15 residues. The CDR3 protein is CASSTGDRGSGELFF. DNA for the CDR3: TGTGCCAGCAGTACAGGAGACAGGGGGTCCGGGGAGCTGTTTTTT.

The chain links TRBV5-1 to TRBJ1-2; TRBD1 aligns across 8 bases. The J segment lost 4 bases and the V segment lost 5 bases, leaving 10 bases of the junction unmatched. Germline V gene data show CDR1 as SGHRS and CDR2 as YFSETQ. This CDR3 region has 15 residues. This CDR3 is CASRTGALSPYGYTF. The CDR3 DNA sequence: TGCGCCAGCAGGACAGGGGCCCTCTCCCCCTATGGCTACACCTTC.

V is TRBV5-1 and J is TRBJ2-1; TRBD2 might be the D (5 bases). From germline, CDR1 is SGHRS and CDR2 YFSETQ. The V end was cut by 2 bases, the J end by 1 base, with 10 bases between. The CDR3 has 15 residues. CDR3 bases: TGCGCCAGCAGCTTAGTACGGGAATCCTACAATGAGCAGTTCTTC. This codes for CASSLVRESYNEQFF. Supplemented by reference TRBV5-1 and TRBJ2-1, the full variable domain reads KAGVTQTPRYLIKTRGQQVTLSCSPISGHRSVSWYQQTPGQGLQFLFEYFSETQRNKGNFPGRFSGRQFSNSRSEMNVSTLELGDSALYLCASSLVRESYNEQFFGPGTRLTVL.

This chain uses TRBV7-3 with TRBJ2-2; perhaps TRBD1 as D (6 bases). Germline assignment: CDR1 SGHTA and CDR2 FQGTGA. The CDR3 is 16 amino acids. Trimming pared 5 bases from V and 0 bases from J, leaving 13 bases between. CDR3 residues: CASSDRTAANTGELFF. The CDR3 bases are TGTGCCAGCAGCGACCGGACAGCTGCGAACACCGGGGAGCTGTTTTTT.

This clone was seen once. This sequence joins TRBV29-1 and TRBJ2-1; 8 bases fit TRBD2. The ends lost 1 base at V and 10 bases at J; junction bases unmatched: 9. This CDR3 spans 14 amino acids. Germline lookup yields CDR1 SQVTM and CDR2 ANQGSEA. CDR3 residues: CSVEGGGRTGEQFF. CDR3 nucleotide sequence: TGCAGCGTTGAAGGCGGGGGGCGGACTGGAGAGCAGTTCTTC.

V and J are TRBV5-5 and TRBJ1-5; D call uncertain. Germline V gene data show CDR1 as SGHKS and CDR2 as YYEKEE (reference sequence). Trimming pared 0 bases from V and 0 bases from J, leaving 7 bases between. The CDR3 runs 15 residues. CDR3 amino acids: CASSLGIYSNQPQHF. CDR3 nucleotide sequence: TGTGCCAGCAGCTTGGGCATCTATAGCAATCAGCCCCAGCATTTT.

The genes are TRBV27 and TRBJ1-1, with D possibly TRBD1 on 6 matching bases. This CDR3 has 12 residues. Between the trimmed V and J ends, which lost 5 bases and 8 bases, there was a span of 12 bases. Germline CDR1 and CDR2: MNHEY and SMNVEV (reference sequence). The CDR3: CASSAPGHEAFF. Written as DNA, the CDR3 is TGTGCCAGCAGTGCACCGGGACACGAAGCTTTCTTT.

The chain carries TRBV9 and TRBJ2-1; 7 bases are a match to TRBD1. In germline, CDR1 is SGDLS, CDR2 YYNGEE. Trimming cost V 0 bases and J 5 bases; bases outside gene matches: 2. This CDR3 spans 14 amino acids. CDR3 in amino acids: CASSVVGTDNEQFF. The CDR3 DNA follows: TGTGCCAGCAGCGTAGTGGGGACAGACAATGAGCAGTTCTTC.

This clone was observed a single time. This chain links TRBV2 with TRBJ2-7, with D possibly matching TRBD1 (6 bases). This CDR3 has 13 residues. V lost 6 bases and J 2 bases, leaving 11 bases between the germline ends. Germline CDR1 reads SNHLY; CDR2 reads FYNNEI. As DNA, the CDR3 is TGTGCCAGCAGAGCACCAGGGGCCTACGAGCAGTACTTC. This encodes CASRAPGAYEQYF.

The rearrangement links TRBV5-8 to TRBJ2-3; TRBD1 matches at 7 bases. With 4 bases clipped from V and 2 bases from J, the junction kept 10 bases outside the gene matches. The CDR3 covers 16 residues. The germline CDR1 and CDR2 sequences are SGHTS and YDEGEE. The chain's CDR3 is CASSIGADRNTDTQYF. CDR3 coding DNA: TGTGCCAGCAGCATTGGAGCGGACAGGAACACAGATACGCAGTATTTT.

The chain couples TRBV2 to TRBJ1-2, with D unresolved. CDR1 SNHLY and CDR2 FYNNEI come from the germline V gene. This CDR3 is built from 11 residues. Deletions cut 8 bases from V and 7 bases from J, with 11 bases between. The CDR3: CASWRGSGYTF. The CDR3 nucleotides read TGTGCCAGCTGGCGGGGAAGTGGCTACACCTTC.

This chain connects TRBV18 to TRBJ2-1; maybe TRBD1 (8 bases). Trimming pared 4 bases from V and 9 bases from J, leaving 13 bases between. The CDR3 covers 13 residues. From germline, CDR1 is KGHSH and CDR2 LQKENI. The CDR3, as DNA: TGTGCCAGCTCACGACAGGGGAGGGGTGAGCAGTTCTTC. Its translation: CASSRQGRGEQFF.

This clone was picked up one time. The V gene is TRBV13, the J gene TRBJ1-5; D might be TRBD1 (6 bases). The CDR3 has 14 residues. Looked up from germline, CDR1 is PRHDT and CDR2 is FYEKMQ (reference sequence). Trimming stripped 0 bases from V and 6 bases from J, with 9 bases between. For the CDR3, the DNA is TGTGCCAGCAGCTTAGGTCAAGGGGGTCAGCCCCAGCATTTT. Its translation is CASSLGQGGQPQHF.

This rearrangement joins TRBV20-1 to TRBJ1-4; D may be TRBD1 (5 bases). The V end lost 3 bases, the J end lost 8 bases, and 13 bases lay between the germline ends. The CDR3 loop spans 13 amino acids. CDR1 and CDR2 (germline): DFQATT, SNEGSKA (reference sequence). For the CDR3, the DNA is TGCAGTGCTAGTTGGGGCCCACGGGAAAAACTGTTTTTT. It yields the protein CSASWGPREKLFF.

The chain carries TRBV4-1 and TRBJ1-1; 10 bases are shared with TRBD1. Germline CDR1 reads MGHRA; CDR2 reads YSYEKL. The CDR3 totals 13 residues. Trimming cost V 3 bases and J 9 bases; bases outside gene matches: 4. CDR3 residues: CASSHQTGGKAFF. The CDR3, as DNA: TGCGCCAGCAGCCACCAGACAGGGGGCAAAGCTTTCTTT.

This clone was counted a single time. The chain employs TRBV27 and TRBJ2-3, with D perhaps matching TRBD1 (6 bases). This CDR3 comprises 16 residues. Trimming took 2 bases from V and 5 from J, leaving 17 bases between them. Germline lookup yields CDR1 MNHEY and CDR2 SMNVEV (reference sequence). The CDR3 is CASSLDGPGAVDTQYF. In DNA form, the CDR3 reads TGTGCCAGCAGTTTAGATGGGCCAGGGGCCGTAGATACGCAGTATTTT.

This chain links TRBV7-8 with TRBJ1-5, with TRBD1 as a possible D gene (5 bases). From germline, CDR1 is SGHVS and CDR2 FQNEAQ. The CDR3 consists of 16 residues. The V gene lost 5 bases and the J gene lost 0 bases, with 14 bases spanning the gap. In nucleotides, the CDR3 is TGTGCCAGCAGCGTAAGGACAACAGATAGCAATCAGCCCCAGCATTTT. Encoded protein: CASSVRTTDSNQPQHF.

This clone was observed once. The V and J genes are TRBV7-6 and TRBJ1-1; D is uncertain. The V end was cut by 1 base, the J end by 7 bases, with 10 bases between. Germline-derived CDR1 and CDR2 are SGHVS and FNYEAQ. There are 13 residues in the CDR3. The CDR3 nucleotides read TGTGCCAGCAGCTTAGGGAGCGAGGGTGAAGCTTTCTTT. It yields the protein CASSLGSEGEAFF. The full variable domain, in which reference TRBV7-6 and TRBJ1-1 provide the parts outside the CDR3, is GAGVSQSPRYKVTKRGQDVALRCDPISGHVSLYWYRQALGQGPEFLTYFNYEAQQDKSGLPNDRFSAERPEGSISTLTIQRTEQRDSAMYRCASSLGSEGEAFFGQGTRLTVV.

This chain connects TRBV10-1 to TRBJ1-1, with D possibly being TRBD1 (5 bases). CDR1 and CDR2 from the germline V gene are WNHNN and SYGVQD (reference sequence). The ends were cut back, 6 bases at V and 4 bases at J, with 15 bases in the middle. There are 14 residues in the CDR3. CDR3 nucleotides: TGCGCCAGCAGACCTTCCCCAGGGCCCACTGAAGCTTTCTTT. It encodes CASRPSPGPTEAFF.

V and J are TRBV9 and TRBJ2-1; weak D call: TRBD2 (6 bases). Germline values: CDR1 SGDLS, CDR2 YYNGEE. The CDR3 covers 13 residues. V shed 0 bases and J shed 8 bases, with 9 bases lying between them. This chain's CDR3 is CASSVGDFDEQFF. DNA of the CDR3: TGTGCCAGCAGCGTAGGGGACTTCGATGAGCAGTTCTTC.